The present TCR beta chain was sequenced within a study of spatial heterogeneity in lung cancer. At the level of the study: At a median of around two years after resection, follow-up PBMC samples were sequenced when available.

Every TCR cDNA molecule bore its own unique molecular identifier. Using its own MiXCR run on the 5' RACE reads, TCRdb lists one record per CDR3 protein. The data show roughly 14,000 distinct CDR3 sequences, with roughly 6.3% seen just once and around 25% held by the top ten. Time point indicated: blood at routine non-recurrence follow-up after resection. Whole RNA came from tumor, nontumor lung or frozen PBMC and was sequenced without being sorted. This clonotype was recorded at least ten times. Trimming left V 4 bases short and J 6 bases short, with 9 bases between. CDR3 length: 13 residues. Germline loops: CDR1 LGHNA, CDR2 YSLEER.

This TCR came from a male donor with early-stage non-small cell lung cancer. This chain connects TRBV4-3 to TRBJ2-2; D may be TRBD1 (6 bases). The sequencing here drew on PBMCs, taken at follow-up. CDR3 protein: CASSPRQAGELFF. CDR3 DNA: TGCGCCAGCAGCCCTCGACAGGCCGGGGAGCTGTTTTTT.